The source of this T cell receptor (beta chain) is a study of cytomegalovirus exposure and HLA in healthy donors. General study points: Later work showed greater clonal expansion in HLA-associated TCR beta chains than in equally common others. The analysis excluded some indistinguishable V segments, including TRBV6-2 and TRBV6-3. An analysis was carried out later, and it reportedly showed fewer N-insertions in an Asian-associated ancestry cluster than the approximately 680-donor mean.

The CDR3 length is 14 residues. Germline loops: CDR1 SEHNR, CDR2 FQNEAQ (reference sequence). V lost 3 bases to trimming and J lost 7 bases; unmatched junction nucleotides: 4. For this clone: The antigen is undetermined.

Primers: 60 Vbeta forward and 13 Jbeta reverse. Some clones are missing from TCRdb's copy, which holds only in-frame ones; the method was immunoSEQ multiplex PCR. The sample yields 100,000 to 150,000 clones, around 79% seen once. This chain joins TRBV7-9 and TRBJ1-2; TRBD1 matches 11 bases. The sequencing sample was made of PBMCs. The TCR comes from a woman aged 18-29 years in good health and CMV-seronegative. The CDR3 sequence is CASSFGQGAGGYTF. CDR3 in DNA: TGTGCCAGCAGCTTTGGACAGGGGGCTGGTGGCTACACCTTC.